This T cell receptor delta chain is drawn from a study of gamma-delta chains in newborns, infants, children. Study as a whole: Innate gammadelta T cells reportedly expand polyclonally right after birth, driven by microbial exposure, per the title.

The germline CDR1 and CDR2 sequences are NSMFDY and ISSIKDK. V gave up 3 bases and J gave up 0 bases, with 19 bases separating them. This CDR3 region has 19 residues. TCRdb reapplied CATT to the reads. The table lists roughly 5,000 delta-chain clones, about 4% of them singletons, with about 7.8% in the top ten. A remark on this clone: The protein held in TCRdb is that of a much larger clone and does not match this DNA's translation at residue 8, likely because of a read error; the protein shown is translated from the DNA.

The specimen sequenced was blood. This sequence joins TRAV29/DV5 and TRDJ3; tentative D call: TRDD3 (6 bases). This TCR was recovered from a child who was a newborn, infant or young child, either healthy, febrile or measles-vaccinated (not recorded which). This CDR3 is CAAICTGCFASWDTRQMFF. The CDR3 DNA is TGTGCAGCAATATGTACTGGGTGCTTCGCCTCCTGGGACACCCGACAGATGTTTTTC.